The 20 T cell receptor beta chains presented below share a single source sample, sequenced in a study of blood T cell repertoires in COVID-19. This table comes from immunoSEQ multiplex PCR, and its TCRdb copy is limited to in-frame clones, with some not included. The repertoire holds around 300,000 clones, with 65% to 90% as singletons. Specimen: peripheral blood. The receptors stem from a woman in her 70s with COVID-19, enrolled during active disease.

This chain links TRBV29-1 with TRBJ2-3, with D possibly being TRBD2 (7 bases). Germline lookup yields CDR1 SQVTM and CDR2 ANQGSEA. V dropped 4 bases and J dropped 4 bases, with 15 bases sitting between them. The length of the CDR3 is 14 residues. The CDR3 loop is CSVAGGGQADTQYF. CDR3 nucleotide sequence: TGCAGCGTTGCTGGGGGGGGCCAGGCAGATACGCAGTATTTT.

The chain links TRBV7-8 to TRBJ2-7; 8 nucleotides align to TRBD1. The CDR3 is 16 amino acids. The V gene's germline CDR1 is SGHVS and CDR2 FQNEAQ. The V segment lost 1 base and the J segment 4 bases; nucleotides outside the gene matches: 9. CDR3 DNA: TGTGCCAGCAGCTTAGTGGCCGGACAGGGTGGTTACGAGCAGTACTTC. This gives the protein CASSLVAGQGGYEQYF.

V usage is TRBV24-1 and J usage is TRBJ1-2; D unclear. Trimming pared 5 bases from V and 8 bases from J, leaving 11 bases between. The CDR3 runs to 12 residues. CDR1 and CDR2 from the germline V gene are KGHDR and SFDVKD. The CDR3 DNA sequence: TGTGCCACCAGTGGTGGCGCGGGGGGCTACACCTTC. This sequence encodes CATSGGAGGYTF.

CDR3 coding DNA: TGTGCCAGCAGCTCTCTTAAGGGGCGGACTGAAGCTTTCTTT. Translating gives CASSSLKGRTEAFF. The chain joins TRBV5-6 to TRBJ1-1; TRBD1 might be the D (5 bases). V lost 3 bases to trimming and J lost 5 bases, with 14 bases between them. The CDR3 extends over 14 amino acids. Per germline, CDR1 SGHDT and CDR2 YYEEEE.

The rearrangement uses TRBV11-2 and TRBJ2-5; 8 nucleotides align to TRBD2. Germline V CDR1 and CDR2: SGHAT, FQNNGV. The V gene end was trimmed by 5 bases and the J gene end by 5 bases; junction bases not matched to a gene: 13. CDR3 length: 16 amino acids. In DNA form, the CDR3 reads TGTGCCAGCAGCCCCCTGCGGGGGGATCTTGGGGAGACCCAGTACTTC. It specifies CASSPLRGDLGETQYF.

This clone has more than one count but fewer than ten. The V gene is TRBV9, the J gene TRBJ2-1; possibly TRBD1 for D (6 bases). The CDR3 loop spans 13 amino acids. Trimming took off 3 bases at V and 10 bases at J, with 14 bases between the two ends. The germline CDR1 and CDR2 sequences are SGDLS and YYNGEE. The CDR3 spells CASSALQGEEQFF. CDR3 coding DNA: TGTGCCAGCAGCGCCCTACAGGGTGAGGAGCAGTTCTTC.

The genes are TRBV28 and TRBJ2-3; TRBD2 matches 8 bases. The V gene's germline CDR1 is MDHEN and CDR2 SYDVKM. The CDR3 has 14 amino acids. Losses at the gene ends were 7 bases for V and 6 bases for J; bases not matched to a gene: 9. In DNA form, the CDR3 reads TGTGCCAGCAAGACGCGGCGGGGGGCTGATACGCAGTATTTT. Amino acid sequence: CASKTRRGADTQYF.

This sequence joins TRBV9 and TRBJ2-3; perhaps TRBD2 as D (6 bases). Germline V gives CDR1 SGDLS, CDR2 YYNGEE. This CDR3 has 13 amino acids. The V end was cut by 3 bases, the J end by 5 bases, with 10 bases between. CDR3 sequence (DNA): TGTGCCAGCAGCGCTAGGGGACTAGATACGCAGTATTTT. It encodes CASSARGLDTQYF.

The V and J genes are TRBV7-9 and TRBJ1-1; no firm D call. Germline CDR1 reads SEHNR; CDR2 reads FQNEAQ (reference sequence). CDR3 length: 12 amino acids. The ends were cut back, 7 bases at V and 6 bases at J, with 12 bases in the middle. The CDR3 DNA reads TGTGCCAGCACGGGAGCTTGGTCTGAAGCTTTCTTT. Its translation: CASTGAWSEAFF. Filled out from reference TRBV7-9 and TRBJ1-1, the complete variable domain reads DTGVSQNPRHKITKRGQNVTFRCDPISEHNRLYWYRQTLGQGPEFLTYFQNEAQLEKSRLLSDRFSAERPKGSFSTLEIQRTEQGDSAMYLCASTGAWSEAFFGQGTRLTVV.

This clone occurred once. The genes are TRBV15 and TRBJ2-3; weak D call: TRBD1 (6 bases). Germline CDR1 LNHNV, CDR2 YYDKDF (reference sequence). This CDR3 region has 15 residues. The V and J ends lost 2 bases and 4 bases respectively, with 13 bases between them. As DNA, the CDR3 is TGTGCCACCAGCAGACGGAACAGGGACGCAGATACGCAGTATTTT. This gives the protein CATSRRNRDADTQYF. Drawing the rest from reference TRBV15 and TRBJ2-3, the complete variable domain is DAMVIQNPRYQVTQFGKPVTLSCSQTLNHNVMYWYQQKSSQAPKLLFHYYDKDFNNEADTPDNFQSRRPNTSFCFLDIRSPGLGDTAMYLCATSRRNRDADTQYFGPGTRLTVL.

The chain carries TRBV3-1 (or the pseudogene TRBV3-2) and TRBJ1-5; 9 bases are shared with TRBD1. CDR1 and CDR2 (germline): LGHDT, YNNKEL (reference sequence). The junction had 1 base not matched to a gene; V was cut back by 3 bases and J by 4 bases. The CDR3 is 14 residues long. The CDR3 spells CASSQGTGNQPQHF. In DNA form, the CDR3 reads TGTGCCAGCAGCCAGGGGACAGGGAATCAGCCCCAGCATTTT.

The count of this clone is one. For the CDR3, the DNA is TGTGCCAGCAGTTCCCTGGGACTGTTGCCCTCCTATAATTCACCCCTCCACTTT. This translates into CASSSLGLLPSYNSPLHF. This chain joins TRBV27 and TRBJ1-6; D is possibly TRBD1 (5 bases). CDR1 and CDR2 from the germline V gene are MNHEY and SMNVEV (reference sequence). CDR3 length: 18 residues. Trimming stripped 4 bases from V and 0 bases from J, with 16 bases between.

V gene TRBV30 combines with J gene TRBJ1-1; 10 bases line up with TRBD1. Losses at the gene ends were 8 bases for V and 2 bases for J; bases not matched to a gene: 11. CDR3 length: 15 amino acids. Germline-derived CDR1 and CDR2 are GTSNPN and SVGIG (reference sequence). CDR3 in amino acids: CAALPGQGLNTEAFF. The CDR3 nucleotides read TGTGCCGCACTACCGGGACAGGGGTTAAACACTGAAGCTTTCTTT.

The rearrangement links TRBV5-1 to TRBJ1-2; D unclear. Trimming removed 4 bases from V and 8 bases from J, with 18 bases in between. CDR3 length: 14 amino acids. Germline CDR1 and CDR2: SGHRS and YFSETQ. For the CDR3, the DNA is TGCGCCAGCAGCCCCCTGGAGGCGCGGGCGGGCTACACCTTC. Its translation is CASSPLEARAGYTF.

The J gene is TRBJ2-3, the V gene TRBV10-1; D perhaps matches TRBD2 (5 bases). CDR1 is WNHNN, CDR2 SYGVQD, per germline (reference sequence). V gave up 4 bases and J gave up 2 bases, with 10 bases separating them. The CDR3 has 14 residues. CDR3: CASSVAGNTDTQYF. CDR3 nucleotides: TGCGCCAGCAGTGTCGCGGGCAACACAGATACGCAGTATTTT.

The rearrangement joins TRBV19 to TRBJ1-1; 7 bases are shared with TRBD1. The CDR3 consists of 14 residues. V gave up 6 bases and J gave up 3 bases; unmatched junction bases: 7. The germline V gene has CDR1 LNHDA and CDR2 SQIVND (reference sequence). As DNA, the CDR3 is TGTGCCAGTAGCTACCCGGGACAGTACACTGAAGCTTTCTTT. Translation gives CASSYPGQYTEAFF.

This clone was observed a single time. Written as DNA, the CDR3 is TGTGCCAGCAGTTTAGCGGATGCATATGGCTACACCTTC. Its protein product is CASSLADAYGYTF. V and J are TRBV28 and TRBJ1-2; D gene uncertain. Germline lookup yields CDR1 MDHEN and CDR2 SYDVKM. V lost 2 bases and J 5 bases, leaving 9 bases between the germline ends. The CDR3 is 13 amino acids.

CDR3: CASSDWGGTDYGYTF. In DNA form, the CDR3 reads TGTGCCAGCAGCGATTGGGGAGGGACGGACTATGGCTACACCTTC. The chain carries TRBV28 and TRBJ1-2, with a weak D call TRBD1 (5 bases). Deletions cut 6 bases from V and 3 bases from J, with 17 bases between. This CDR3 spans 15 amino acids. Germline V CDR1 and CDR2: MDHEN, SYDVKM.

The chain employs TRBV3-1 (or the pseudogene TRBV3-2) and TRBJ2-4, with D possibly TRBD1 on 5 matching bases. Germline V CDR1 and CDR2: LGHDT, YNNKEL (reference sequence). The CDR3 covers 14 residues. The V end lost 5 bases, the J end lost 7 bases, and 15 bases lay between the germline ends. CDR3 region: CASSNQGLGNIQYF. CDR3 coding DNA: TGTGCCAGCAGCAATCAGGGCCTTGGGAACATTCAGTACTTC.

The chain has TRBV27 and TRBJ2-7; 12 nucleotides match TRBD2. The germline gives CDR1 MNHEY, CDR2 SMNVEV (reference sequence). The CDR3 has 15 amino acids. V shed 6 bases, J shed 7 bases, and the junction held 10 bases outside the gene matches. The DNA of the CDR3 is TGTGCCAGCAGCCAAACACTAGCGGGGGGTCTGGAGCAGTACTTC. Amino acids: CASSQTLAGGLEQYF.